The 3 T cell receptor beta chains in this list originate from one sample, sequenced in a study of blood T cell repertoires in COVID-19. Method: immunoSEQ multiplex PCR; TCRdb's copy keeps in-frame clones and lacks some. The sample records over 400,000 clones, about nine tenths being singletons. The sample consisted of peripheral blood. These TCRs come from a woman in her 30s with active or convalescent COVID-19.

This chain links TRBV18 with TRBJ1-4; no firm D call. There are 15 residues in the CDR3. Trimming took 2 bases from V and 2 from J, leaving 9 bases between them. Germline V gives CDR1 KGHSH, CDR2 LQKENI. CDR3 DNA sequence: TGTGCCAGCTCACCAGGGCCAAGGACTAATGAAAAACTGTTTTTT. Its translation is CASSPGPRTNEKLFF. Combining the CDR3 with reference TRBV18 and TRBJ1-4 gives the whole variable domain NAGVMQNPRHLVRRRGQEARLRCSPMKGHSHVYWYRQLPEEGLKFMVYLQKENIIDESGMPKERFSAEFPKEGPSILRIQQVVRGDSAAYFCASSPGPRTNEKLFFGSGTQLSVL.

This clone was seen only a few times. This sequence joins TRBV19 and TRBJ2-1, with 8 bases lining up with TRBD1. This CDR3 region has 13 residues. Losses at the gene ends were 5 bases for V and 10 bases for J; bases not matched to a gene: 7. The germline V gene has CDR1 LNHDA and CDR2 SQIVND (reference sequence). CDR3 nucleotides: TGTGCCAGTAGTCCCGGACAGGGCGGCGAGCAGTTCTTC. Translating it yields CASSPGQGGEQFF. The full variable domain, completed using reference TRBV19 and TRBJ2-1, is DGGITQSPKYLFRKEGQNVTLSCEQNLNHDAMYWYRQDPGQGLRLIYYSQIVNDFQKGDIAEGYSVSREKKESFPLTVTSAQKNPTAFYLCASSPGQGGEQFFGPGTRLTVL.

This clone was recorded once. The rearrangement uses TRBV20-1 and TRBJ2-1; 10 bases line up with TRBD2. V shed 3 bases, J shed 7 bases, and the junction held 12 bases outside the gene matches. This CDR3 has 16 amino acids. Germline CDR1 reads DFQATT; CDR2 reads SNEGSKA (reference sequence). CDR3 protein: CSASYLTSGATNEQFF. CDR3 bases: TGCAGTGCTAGTTACCTTACTAGCGGGGCTACAAATGAGCAGTTCTTC.